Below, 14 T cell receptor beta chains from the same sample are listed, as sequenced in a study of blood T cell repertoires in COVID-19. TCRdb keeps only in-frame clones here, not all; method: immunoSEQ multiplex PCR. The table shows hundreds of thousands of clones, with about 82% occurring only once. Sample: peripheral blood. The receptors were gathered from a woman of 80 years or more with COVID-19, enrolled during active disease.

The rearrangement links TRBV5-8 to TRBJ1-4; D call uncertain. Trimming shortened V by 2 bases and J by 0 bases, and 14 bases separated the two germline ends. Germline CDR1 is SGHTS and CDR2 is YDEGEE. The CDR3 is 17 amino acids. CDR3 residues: CASSFNPEEATNEKLFF. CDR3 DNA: TGTGCCAGCAGCTTCAATCCCGAAGAGGCAACTAATGAAAAACTGTTTTTT.

CDR3 nucleotides: TGTGCCTGGAGGGGGACAGGGTTTGTTGGCTACACCTTC. Translated, it gives CAWRGTGFVGYTF. This rearrangement joins TRBV30 to TRBJ1-2; 9 bases line up with TRBD1. Looked up from germline, CDR1 is GTSNPN and CDR2 is SVGIG (reference sequence). The CDR3 has 13 amino acids. V was pared by 3 bases and J by 7 bases, with 6 bases of the junction left unmatched.

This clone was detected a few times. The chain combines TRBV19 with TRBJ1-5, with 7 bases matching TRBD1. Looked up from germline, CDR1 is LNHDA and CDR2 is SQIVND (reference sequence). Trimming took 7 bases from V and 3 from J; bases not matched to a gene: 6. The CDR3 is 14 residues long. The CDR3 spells CASIKQGFNQPQHF. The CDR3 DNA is TGTGCCAGTATTAAACAGGGGTTCAATCAGCCCCAGCATTTT. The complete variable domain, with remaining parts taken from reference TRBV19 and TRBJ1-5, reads DGGITQSPKYLFRKEGQNVTLSCEQNLNHDAMYWYRQDPGQGLRLIYYSQIVNDFQKGDIAEGYSVSREKKESFPLTVTSAQKNPTAFYLCASIKQGFNQPQHFGDGTRLSIL.

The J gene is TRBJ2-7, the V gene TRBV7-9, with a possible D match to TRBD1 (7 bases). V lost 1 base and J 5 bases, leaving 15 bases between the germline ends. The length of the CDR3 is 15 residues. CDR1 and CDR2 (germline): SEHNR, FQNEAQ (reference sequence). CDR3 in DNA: TGTGCCAGCAGCTTAGACCAGGGGGGTCAAGACGAGCAGTACTTC. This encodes CASSLDQGGQDEQYF. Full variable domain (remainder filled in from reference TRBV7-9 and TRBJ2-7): DTGVSQNPRHKITKRGQNVTFRCDPISEHNRLYWYRQTLGQGPEFLTYFQNEAQLEKSRLLSDRFSAERPKGSFSTLEIQRTEQGDSAMYLCASSLDQGGQDEQYFGPGTRLTVT.

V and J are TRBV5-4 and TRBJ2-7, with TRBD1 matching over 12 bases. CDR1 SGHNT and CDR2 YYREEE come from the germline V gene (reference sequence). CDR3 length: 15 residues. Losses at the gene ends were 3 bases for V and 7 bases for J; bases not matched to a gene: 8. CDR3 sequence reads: CASSSYRDRGREQYF. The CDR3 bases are TGTGCCAGCAGCTCATACCGGGACAGGGGGCGAGAGCAGTACTTC.

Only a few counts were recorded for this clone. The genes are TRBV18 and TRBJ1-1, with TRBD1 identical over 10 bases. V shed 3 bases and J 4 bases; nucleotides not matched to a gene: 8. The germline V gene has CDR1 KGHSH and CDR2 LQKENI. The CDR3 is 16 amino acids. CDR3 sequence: CASSPTGGTGVTEAFF. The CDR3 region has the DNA TGTGCCAGCTCACCGACCGGTGGGACAGGGGTCACTGAAGCTTTCTTT.

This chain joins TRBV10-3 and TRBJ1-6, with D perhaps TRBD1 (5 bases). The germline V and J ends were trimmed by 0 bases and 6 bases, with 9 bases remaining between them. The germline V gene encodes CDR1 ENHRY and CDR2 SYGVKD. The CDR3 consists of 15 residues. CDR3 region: CAISESPGINSPLHF. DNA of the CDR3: TGTGCCATCAGTGAGTCGCCAGGGATTAATTCACCCCTCCACTTT.

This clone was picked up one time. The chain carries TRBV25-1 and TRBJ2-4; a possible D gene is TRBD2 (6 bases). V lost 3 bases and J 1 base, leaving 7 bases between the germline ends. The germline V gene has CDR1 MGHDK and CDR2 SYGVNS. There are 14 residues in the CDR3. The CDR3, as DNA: TGTGCCAGCAGTGAGGCGGGGGCCAAAAACATTCAGTACTTC. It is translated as CASSEAGAKNIQYF.

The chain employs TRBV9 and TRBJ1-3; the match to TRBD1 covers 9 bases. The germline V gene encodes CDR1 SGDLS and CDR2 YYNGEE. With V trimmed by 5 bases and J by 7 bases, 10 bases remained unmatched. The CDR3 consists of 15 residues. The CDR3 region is CASRKGTGGVNTIYF. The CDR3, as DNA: TGTGCCAGCAGAAAAGGCACAGGGGGCGTTAACACCATATATTTT.

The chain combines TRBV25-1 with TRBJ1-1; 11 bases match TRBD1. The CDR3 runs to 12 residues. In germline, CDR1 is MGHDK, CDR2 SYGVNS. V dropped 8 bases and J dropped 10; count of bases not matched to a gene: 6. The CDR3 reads CASHPGTGGAFF. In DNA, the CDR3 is TGTGCCAGCCATCCCGGGACAGGGGGAGCTTTCTTT.

The DNA of the CDR3 is TGTGCCAGCAGCTCCTCAACAGGCTTCTCTGGGGCCAACGTCCTGACTTTC. This sequence encodes CASSSSTGFSGANVLTF. The chain couples TRBV7-3 to TRBJ2-6; maybe TRBD1 (5 bases). Trimming shortened V by 4 bases and J by 0 bases, and 13 bases separated the two germline ends. There are 17 residues in the CDR3. Germline loops: CDR1 SGHTA, CDR2 FQGTGA.

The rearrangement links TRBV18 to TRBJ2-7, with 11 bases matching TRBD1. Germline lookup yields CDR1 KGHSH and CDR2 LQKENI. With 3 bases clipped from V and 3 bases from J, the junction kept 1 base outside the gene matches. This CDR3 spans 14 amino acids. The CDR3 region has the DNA TGTGCCAGCTCACCGGACAGGGGGCTCTACGAGCAGTACGTC. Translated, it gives CASSPDRGLYEQYV.

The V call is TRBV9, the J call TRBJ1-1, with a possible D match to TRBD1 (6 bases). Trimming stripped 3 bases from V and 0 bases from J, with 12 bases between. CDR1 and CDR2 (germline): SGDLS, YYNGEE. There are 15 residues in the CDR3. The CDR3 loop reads CASSGGTNMNTEAFF. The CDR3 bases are TGTGCCAGCAGCGGAGGGACAAACATGAACACTGAAGCTTTCTTT.

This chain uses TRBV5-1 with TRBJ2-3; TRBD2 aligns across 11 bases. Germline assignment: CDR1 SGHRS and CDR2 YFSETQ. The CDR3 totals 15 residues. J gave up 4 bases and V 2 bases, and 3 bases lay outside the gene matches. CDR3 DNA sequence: TGCGCCAGCAGCTTTAGCGGGGGGGGCCCAGATACGCAGTATTTT. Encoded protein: CASSFSGGGPDTQYF.